The rows below give T cell receptor beta chains drawn from one sample of a study of blood T cells in healthy people across ages. TCRdb re-analysed the 5' RACE reads in MiXCR, keeping a single row per CDR3 protein. This table has about 590,000 distinct CDR3 sequences, about 30% appearing once. The sequenced material came from blood. The source is a woman of 80 years or more in good health. Both conserved end residues are part of each CDR3. Fields, in order: clone size, D gene, J gene, V gene, CDR3 protein, CDR3 DNA. D genes are given only for firm matches. Clone sizes are given selectively: once, few, many, or a class where the clone is expanded.

>many|-|TRBJ2-5|TRBV7-3
CASSNGGPGETQYF
TGTGCCAGCAGCAACGGTGGGCCGGGGGAGACCCAGTACTTC
>many|-|TRBJ2-1|TRBV27
CASSELNSNEQFF
TGTGCCAGCAGTGAACTAAACAGCAATGAGCAGTTCTTC
>few|-|TRBJ2-7|TRBV9
CASSLGQASEQYF
TGTGCCAGCAGCCTCGGCCAGGCTAGCGAGCAGTACTTC
>-|-|TRBJ2-3|TRBV12-3/TRBV12-4
CASTHSSASTDAQYF
TGTGCCAGCACCCATTCTAGCGCCAGCACGGATGCGCAGTATTTT
>few|-|TRBJ2-3|TRBV28
CASSFGSGSTDAQYF
TGTGCCAGCAGTTTTGGTAGCGGCAGCACAGATGCGCAGTATTTT
>many|-|TRBJ2-5|TRBV20-1
CSARDEARGETQYF
TGCAGTGCTAGAGATGAGGCTCGAGGGGAGACCCAGTACTTC
>many|TRBD1|TRBJ2-3|TRBV18
CASSPLPGGTGGPDTQYF
TGTGCCAGCTCACCTTTGCCTGGCGGGACAGGGGGCCCAGATACGCAGTATTTT
>few|-|TRBJ2-1|TRBV10-3
CAITEGSRVSYNEQFF
TGTGCCATCACCGAGGGGTCCAGGGTATCCTACAATGAGCAGTTCTTC
>many|TRBD1|TRBJ2-7|TRBV28
CASSFRPGQGSYEQYF
TGTGCCAGCAGTTTCCGTCCGGGACAGGGGTCCTACGAGCAGTACTTC
>-|TRBD1|TRBJ2-7|TRBV7-2
CASSSSGTGFLVEQYF
TGTGCCAGCAGCTCCAGTGGGACAGGGTTTCTGGTCGAGCAGTACTTC
>many|-|TRBJ1-1|TRBV27
CASKGSGRYTEAFF
TGTGCCAGCAAAGGTAGCGGTCGGTACACTGAAGCTTTCTTT
>many|-|TRBJ1-2|TRBV7-9
CASSLDGQIQSYTF
TGTGCCAGCAGCTTAGATGGCCAGATACAGAGCTACACCTTC
>-|TRBD1|TRBJ1-5|TRBV29-1
CSVTLGQVNQPQHF
TGCAGCGTTACATTAGGACAGGTCAATCAGCCCCAGCATTTT
>many|-|TRBJ1-1|TRBV5-1
CASSNRGDTEAFF
TGCGCCAGCAGTAACCGGGGTGACACTGAAGCTTTCTTT
>many|-|TRBJ2-7|TRBV28
CASTTNPGSVYEQYF
TGTGCCAGCACCACGAACCCTGGGTCGGTCTACGAGCAGTACTTC
>-|-|TRBJ1-1|TRBV29-1
CSVLDGNTEAFF
TGCAGCGTTCTAGATGGGAACACTGAAGCTTTCTTT
>-|TRBD1|TRBJ1-1|TRBV6-1
CATSTGQGANTEAFF
TGTGCCACCTCAACCGGACAGGGGGCAAACACTGAAGCTTTCTTT
>many|TRBD2|TRBJ2-1|TRBV3-1
CASSQPSGGGNEQFF
TGTGCCAGCAGCCAGCCCAGCGGGGGGGGGAATGAGCAGTTCTTC
>few|-|TRBJ1-1|TRBV4-3
CASSQAGRTEAFF
TGCGCCAGCAGCCAAGCAGGGAGAACTGAAGCTTTCTTT
>-|-|TRBJ2-1|TRBV28
CASKGWNEQFF
TGTGCCAGCAAAGGGTGGAATGAGCAGTTCTTC
>few|-|TRBJ1-1|TRBV3-1
CASSQIQAVSEAFF
TGTGCCAGCAGCCAAATTCAGGCGGTATCTGAAGCTTTCTTT
>many|-|TRBJ1-2|TRBV7-6
CASSLLQGNGYTF
TGTGCCAGCAGCCTACTACAGGGAAACGGCTACACCTTC
>many|-|TRBJ2-7|TRBV5-1
CASSRQTGPYEQYF
TGCGCCAGCAGCCGACAGACAGGACCCTACGAGCAGTACTTC
>-|-|TRBJ1-5|TRBV19
CASSPPEGDRQPQHF
TGTGCCAGTAGTCCCCCTGAGGGGGATCGTCAGCCCCAGCATTTT
>many|-|TRBJ2-1|TRBV27
CASSPTGTFSYNEQFF
TGTGCCAGCAGCCCCACCGGGACTTTCTCCTACAATGAGCAGTTCTTC
>few|-|TRBJ2-5|TRBV20-1
CSASRDEQYF
TGCAGTGCTAGCCGGGATGAGCAGTACTTC
>few|-|TRBJ1-6|TRBV5-1
CASSSADHGVGMNSPLHF
TGCGCCAGCAGCTCGGCGGACCATGGGGTCGGGATGAATTCACCCCTCCACTTT
>few|-|TRBJ2-7|TRBV6-1
CASSQGFGTEQYF
TGTGCCAGCAGTCAGGGTTTCGGAACGGAGCAGTACTTC
>few|TRBD1|TRBJ2-3|TRBV5-1
CASSRTGGDTGTQYF
TGCGCCAGCAGTCGGACAGGTGGCGACACAGGTACGCAGTATTTT
>-|TRBD1|TRBJ2-2|TRBV12-5
CASGLGQGTNTGELFF
TGTGCTAGTGGTTTGGGACAGGGAACGAACACCGGGGAGCTGTTTTTT
>many|TRBD2|TRBJ2-1|TRBV7-2
CASSLTSASYNEQFF
TGTGCCAGCAGCCTTACTAGCGCCTCCTACAATGAGCAGTTCTTC
>-|-|TRBJ2-3|TRBV5-1
CASSLTMEGPDTQYF
TGCGCCAGCAGCTTGACCATGGAGGGGCCAGATACGCAGTATTTT
>few|TRBD1|TRBJ2-6|TRBV19
CASSHRGFSGANVLTF
TGTGCCAGTTCTCACAGGGGGTTCTCCGGGGCCAACGTCCTGACTTTC
>many|TRBD2|TRBJ2-7|TRBV29-1
CSAGGRGEQYF
TGCAGCGCGGGGGGACGTGGCGAGCAGTACTTC
>-|TRBD1|TRBJ1-6|TRBV7-2
CASSLSQGSNSPLHF
TGTGCCAGCAGCTTATCACAGGGGAGTAATTCACCCCTCCACTTT